This T cell receptor (beta chain) was profiled in a study of blood T cell repertoires in COVID-19. Study-level information: Acute and convalescent COVID-19 specimens originated in the United States, Italy and Spain.

The V gene lost 0 bases and the J gene lost 0 bases, with 6 bases spanning the gap. Germline CDR1 and CDR2: SGHKS and YYEKEE (reference sequence). CDR3 length equals 14 residues. Authors' methods: Reference gene primer amplification gave estimated nucleated cell counts. Produced via immunoSEQ multiplex PCR; TCRdb's table is partial and in-frame only. V and J calls and clone size are those listed in that table; D and trimming were worked out from the DNA. The profile shows about 190,000 clones, about nine tenths of them singletons. The TCR was taken from a man aged 35 to 55 with acute or convalescent COVID-19. The V and J genes are TRBV5-5 and TRBJ1-2; D uncertain. The sample was peripheral blood. The CDR3 DNA follows: TGTGCCAGCAGCTTGGCTACGACTAACTATGGCTACACCTTC. Its translation is CASSLATTNYGYTF.